A selection of T cell receptor beta chains follows, all from one sample in a study of neoadjuvant anti-PD-1 for oral cavity cancer. Produced via immunoSEQ multiplex PCR; TCRdb's table is partial and in-frame only. The sample includes about 23,000 clones, 25% to 35% of them seen just once. The sequenced sample was tumor tissue, obtained after nivolumab (anti-PD-1) treatment. Receptors originate from a person aged 40-85 years with oral cavity squamous cell carcinoma. The CDR3 runs from the conserved cysteine through the conserved F or W. Fields, in order: CDR3 DNA, CDR3 protein, clone size, D gene, J gene, V gene. The D gene is left open where the match is weak. Clone size, where shown, is once, few, many, or a class for clones that have expanded.

CDR3 DNA: TGTGCCAGCAGAAGGCTGCAGGGTCTAACTGAAGCTTTCTTT
CDR3 protein: CASRRLQGLTEAFF
clone size: few
D gene: .
J gene: TRBJ1-1
V gene: TRBV6-5

CDR3 DNA: TGTGCCAGCTTACAGTTTAACTATGGCTACACCTTC
CDR3 protein: CASLQFNYGYTF
clone size: .
D gene: .
J gene: TRBJ1-2
V gene: TRBV6-1

CDR3 DNA: TGTGCCAGCAGCGCCGGGCCGAATCAGCCCCAGCATTTT
CDR3 protein: CASSAGPNQPQHF
clone size: medium-sized
D gene: .
J gene: TRBJ1-5
V gene: TRBV7-9

CDR3 DNA: TGTGCCAGTAGTATACGACAGGGGGCTCTGAACACTGAAGCTTTCTTT
CDR3 protein: CASSIRQGALNTEAFF
clone size: few
D gene: TRBD1
J gene: TRBJ1-1
V gene: TRBV19

CDR3 DNA: TGTGCCAGCAGTTACTTTCTAGGGGGAATTGACTATGGCTACACCTTC
CDR3 protein: CASSYFLGGIDYGYTF
clone size: .
D gene: .
J gene: TRBJ1-2
V gene: TRBV6-5

CDR3 DNA: TGTGCCAGCAGCAAAATTCCGACCTCCCGGGACTCCCACCTCGACCGGCCGAGCGGCGAGCAGTACTTC
CDR3 protein: CASSKIPTSRDSHLDRPSGEQYF
clone size: .
D gene: .
J gene: TRBJ2-7
V gene: TRBV21-1

CDR3 DNA: TGTGCCAGCAGCCCTACTACAGATACGCAGTATTTT
CDR3 protein: CASSPTTDTQYF
clone size: .
D gene: .
J gene: TRBJ2-3
V gene: TRBV5-8

CDR3 DNA: TGTGCCAGTAGTACTTTCGACGGTCATGGGCAGCCCCAGCATTTT
CDR3 protein: CASSTFDGHGQPQHF
clone size: .
D gene: .
J gene: TRBJ1-5
V gene: TRBV19

CDR3 DNA: TGTGCCATCAGTGAGTCAGGGGGGCAGTACACTGAAGCTTTCTTT
CDR3 protein: CAISESGGQYTEAFF
clone size: few
D gene: .
J gene: TRBJ1-1
V gene: TRBV10-3

CDR3 DNA: TGCGCCAGCAGCGCGGGGACAGTTACCGGGGAGCTGTTTTTT
CDR3 protein: CASSAGTVTGELFF
clone size: .
D gene: .
J gene: TRBJ2-2
V gene: TRBV5-1

CDR3 DNA: TGTGCTAGTGGTTTGACCCCCGAGGTTCAGCCCCAGCATTTT
CDR3 protein: CASGLTPEVQPQHF
clone size: .
D gene: .
J gene: TRBJ1-5
V gene: TRBV12-5

CDR3 DNA: TGCGCCAGCAGCTTGGTGGGCTACGAGCAGTACTTC
CDR3 protein: CASSLVGYEQYF
clone size: few
D gene: .
J gene: TRBJ2-7
V gene: TRBV5-1

CDR3 DNA: TGTGCCAGCAGTTCCCCCGTAGCGGGAGGGTCTGGGGTTGAGCAGTTCTTC
CDR3 protein: CASSSPVAGGSGVEQFF
clone size: many
D gene: TRBD2
J gene: TRBJ2-1
V gene: TRBV28

CDR3 DNA: TGTGCCAGCAGCTTGGGACAGAGCACCTACGAGCAGTACTTC
CDR3 protein: CASSLGQSTYEQYF
clone size: few
D gene: TRBD1
J gene: TRBJ2-7
V gene: TRBV11-2

CDR3 DNA: TGTGCCTGGAAGGGGCAGGAGTTCAACCCCCTCCTTCCTAATGAAAAACTGTTTTTT
CDR3 protein: CAWKGQEFNPLLPNEKLFF
clone size: .
D gene: .
J gene: TRBJ1-4
V gene: TRBV30

CDR3 DNA: TGTGCCTGGGCACTACAGGGATACACTGAAGCTTTCTTT
CDR3 protein: CAWALQGYTEAFF
clone size: few
D gene: .
J gene: TRBJ1-1
V gene: TRBV30

CDR3 DNA: TGTGCCAGTAGTATGTCCAGGCAGGGCAATCAGCCCCAGCATTTT
CDR3 protein: CASSMSRQGNQPQHF
clone size: few
D gene: .
J gene: TRBJ1-5
V gene: TRBV19

CDR3 DNA: TGTGCCAGTAGTACGGACAGGGTAGGCCAGCCCCAGCATTTT
CDR3 protein: CASSTDRVGQPQHF
clone size: many
D gene: TRBD1
J gene: TRBJ1-5
V gene: TRBV19

CDR3 DNA: TGTGCCAGTAGCCACACTGAAGCTTTCTTT
CDR3 protein: CASSHTEAFF
clone size: .
D gene: .
J gene: TRBJ1-1
V gene: TRBV19

CDR3 DNA: TGTGCCAGCAGCCAAGAATTAAATGGGGGTAATGAAAAACTGTTTTTT
CDR3 protein: CASSQELNGGNEKLFF
clone size: .
D gene: .
J gene: TRBJ1-4
V gene: TRBV4-2

CDR3 DNA: TGTGCCTGGAGTAACTACAGACACAAGCAGTACTTC
CDR3 protein: CAWSNYRHKQYF
clone size: .
D gene: .
J gene: TRBJ2-7
V gene: TRBV30

CDR3 DNA: TGCAGCGTTGTACGAGGGAACACCGGGGAGCTGTTTTTT
CDR3 protein: CSVVRGNTGELFF
clone size: few
D gene: .
J gene: TRBJ2-2
V gene: TRBV29-1

CDR3 DNA: TGTGCCAGCGCCCGGACGGTCTACGAGCAGTACTTC
CDR3 protein: CASARTVYEQYF
clone size: few
D gene: .
J gene: TRBJ2-7
V gene: TRBV30

CDR3 DNA: TGTGCCAGCAGTGAGGGGCAAGAGCCCCAGCATTTT
CDR3 protein: CASSEGQEPQHF
clone size: .
D gene: .
J gene: TRBJ1-5
V gene: TRBV2

CDR3 DNA: TGTGCCAGCAGCGAGGGCCCCTCTCCGGGTTCGGGCTCCTACGAGCAGTACTTC
CDR3 protein: CASSEGPSPGSGSYEQYF
clone size: .
D gene: .
J gene: TRBJ2-7
V gene: TRBV9

CDR3 DNA: TGTGCCAGCAGTACCGAGTACCCGCCGCGCTACGAGCAGTACTTC
CDR3 protein: CASSTEYPPRYEQYF
clone size: many
D gene: .
J gene: TRBJ2-7
V gene: TRBV6-6

CDR3 DNA: TGTGCCAGCAGCCCGTTTGAAAAATCGGGGGCTGATAGCAATCAGCCCCAGCATTTT
CDR3 protein: CASSPFEKSGADSNQPQHF
clone size: .
D gene: .
J gene: TRBJ1-5
V gene: TRBV4-2

CDR3 DNA: TGTGCCAGCAGTTTGCCCCAATACAATGAGCAGTTCTTC
CDR3 protein: CASSLPQYNEQFF
clone size: few
D gene: .
J gene: TRBJ2-1
V gene: TRBV28

CDR3 DNA: TGTGCCTGGAGTGTCTGGGGCAGGGGGTTCACAGATACGCAGTATTTT
CDR3 protein: CAWSVWGRGFTDTQYF
clone size: few
D gene: TRBD1
J gene: TRBJ2-3
V gene: TRBV30

CDR3 DNA: TGTGCCAGCAGTTTCGTGACAGGGATCGACGAGCAGTACTTC
CDR3 protein: CASSFVTGIDEQYF
clone size: .
D gene: TRBD1
J gene: TRBJ2-7
V gene: TRBV28

CDR3 DNA: TGCAGCGTTGGAGGGGGCCTCCACGCTGAAGCTTTCTTT
CDR3 protein: CSVGGGLHAEAFF
clone size: .
D gene: TRBD1
J gene: TRBJ1-1
V gene: TRBV29-1

CDR3 DNA: TGTGCCTTCCAGACAGGACGGGGTGGGAACTACAATGAGCAGTTCTTC
CDR3 protein: CAFQTGRGGNYNEQFF
clone size: .
D gene: .
J gene: TRBJ2-1
V gene: TRBV30

CDR3 DNA: TGTGCCATAACAGGGGGCAACACTGAAGCTTTCTTT
CDR3 protein: CAITGGNTEAFF
clone size: few
D gene: TRBD1
J gene: TRBJ1-1
V gene: TRBV5-8

CDR3 DNA: TGTGCCATCAGCAACCAGAATTTTGGTGAAAAACTGTTTTTT
CDR3 protein: CAISNQNFGEKLFF
clone size: few
D gene: .
J gene: TRBJ1-4
V gene: TRBV10-3

CDR3 DNA: TGCGCCAGCAGCTTGTCGCGGATGGTGGGGGAGCAGTACTTC
CDR3 protein: CASSLSRMVGEQYF
clone size: few
D gene: .
J gene: TRBJ2-7
V gene: TRBV5-1